The source of this T cell receptor (beta chain) is a study of vaccination effects on CD4 cells after COVID-19 (dated by TCRdb to the early 2020s). Study-level background: In the ViraFEST assay, PBMC were stimulated with viral peptide pools, and TCR sequencing was then used to find antigen-specific CD4+ T cell clonotypes based on their expansion. Participants received two doses of either the BNT162b2 or the mRNA-1273 mRNA SARS-CoV-2 vaccine. Each well held around 1.9 million PBMC cultured in IMDM containing 5% human AB serum, around 10 IU/ml IL-2 and gentamicin, along with around 9.4 ug/ml peptides. The Oncomine TCR Beta short-read assay on an Illumina iSeq 100 was used to sequence cultures from other donors in the study. A total of more than 8 COVID-19 convalescent patients and 4 SARS-CoV-2-naive healthy vaccine recipients were included in the full study. In both COVID-19 convalescent patients and infection-naive vaccine recipients, the study compared SARS-CoV-2 spike-specific CD4+ TCR repertoires from before mRNA vaccination with those from after it. Summary of the overall study and its limitations: Only a small number of convalescent patients were included, and no early post-infection timepoints were available, which limited the study. Among healthy vaccine recipients, nearly all vaccine-induced clones were SARS-CoV-2 mono-reactive, and only 1 of 255 was cross-reactive with common cold coronaviruses. Clones induced by infection and clones induced by vaccination both contracted markedly at late timepoints after vaccination, which fits with T cell responses waning over time.

After around 10 days of culture, CD4+ T cells were isolated with the EasySep CD4+ T cell isolation kit. None of the healthy vaccine recipients had a prior SARS-CoV-2 infection, which was confirmed by nucleocapsid antibody tests that came back negative both before and after vaccination. On days 3 and 7, half of the culture medium was replaced with fresh IL-2-containing medium. Unless otherwise noted, each peptide stimulation condition was cultured in triplicate wells. Using Ficoll-Paque Plus gradient centrifugation, PBMC were separated from whole blood and then either used fresh or cryopreserved at -140C. The QIAamp micro DNA kit was used to extract genomic DNA from the cultured CD4+ T cells. The V and J ends are trimmed by 11 bases and 3 bases, leaving 14 bases between them. The CDR3 holds 13 amino acids from the cysteine to the phenylalanine. Here the CDR3 DNA is all that survives: 39 bases in frame from base 1. Sequences MNHEY (CDR1) and SVGAGI (CDR2) are obtained from the germline V gene.

The library was generated by the immunoSEQ multiplex PCR assay. TCR beta CDR3 sequencing was performed on DNA from the cultured, isolated CD4+ T cells. The source study handled its data this way. Non-productive TCR sequences were discarded, and reads were trimmed to the CDR3 region, with only CDR3s of 7 or more amino acids retained. Antigen-specific clonotypes were identified using the MANAFEST web app by comparison of expansion in peptide wells against reference cultures. To be called positive, a clone needed expansion at FDR<0.05 compared with the reference and with all other wells, an odds ratio greater than 5, and a frequency greater than 0.1% in two replicate wells. Clonotypes significantly expanded in SARS-CoV-2 spike wells and in at least one common cold coronavirus spike condition were defined as cross-reactive. Using the stringdist R package, CDR3 similarity was measured by Levenshtein distance, and unrooted trees were constructed with ape in R 3.6.1. TCRdb stores this immuneACCESS table with in-frame sequences only. Part of the clones is absent; in the studies checked, under half of the shortfall reflects unresolved V genes, and no reason is known for the rest. Clone size and V and J calls were adopted from that table, with D and trimming inferred from the DNA. The sample records about 48,000 clones, 55% to 75% of which are singletons. The ten largest account for approximately 5% of the sample.

As to this clone: This receptor's antigen is unknown. No base qualities exist here, and no much larger clone lies one base off it.

The chain is encoded by TRBV6-5 joined to TRBJ1-3; the D region possibly corresponds to TRBD1 (5 bases align). The sample here was CD4+ T cells from PBMCs cultured without peptide, taken before COVID-19 vaccination. This TCR was recovered from a human donor who received a COVID-19 vaccine. The nucleotides read TGTGCCCTGCGGGGAGGGGATGGAAACACCATATATTTT. Its protein product is CALRGGDGNTIYF.